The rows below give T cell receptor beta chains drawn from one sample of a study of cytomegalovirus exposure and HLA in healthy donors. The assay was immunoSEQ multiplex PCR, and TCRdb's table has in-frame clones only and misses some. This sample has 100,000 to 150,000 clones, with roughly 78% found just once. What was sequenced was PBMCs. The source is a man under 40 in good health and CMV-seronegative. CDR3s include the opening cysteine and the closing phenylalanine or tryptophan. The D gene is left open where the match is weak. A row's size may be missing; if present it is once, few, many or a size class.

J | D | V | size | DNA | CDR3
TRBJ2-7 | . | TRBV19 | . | TGTGCCAGTAGTATGGGTAACAGGCAATACTACGAGCAGTACTTC | CASSMGNRQYYEQYF
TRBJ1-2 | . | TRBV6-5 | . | TGTGCCAGCAGTTACCCCGTAGCCCCCTATGGCTACACCTTC | CASSYPVAPYGYTF
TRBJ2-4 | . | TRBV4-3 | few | TGCGCCAGCAGCCAAGTGATGGCGGGGTACGGCAAAAACATTCAGTACTTC | CASSQVMAGYGKNIQYF
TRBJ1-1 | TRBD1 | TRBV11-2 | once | TGTGCCAGCAGCTTACAGGGGGGGAACACTGAAGCTTTCTTT | CASSLQGGNTEAFF
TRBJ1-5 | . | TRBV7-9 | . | TGTGCCAGCAGCTTGGGAGCTTCTAATCAGCCCCAGCATTTT | CASSLGASNQPQHF
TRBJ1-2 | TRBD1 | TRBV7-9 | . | TGTGCCAGCAGCTTAGGGACAGGGACGGTCTATGGCTACACCTTC | CASSLGTGTVYGYTF
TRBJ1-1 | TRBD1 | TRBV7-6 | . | TGTGCCAGCAGCTTAGCCAGGGGGACTGAAGCTTTCTTT | CASSLARGTEAFF
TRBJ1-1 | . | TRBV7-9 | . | TGTGCCAGCAGCTTAGAGGGAGGGCTCATGAACACTGAAGCTTTCTTT | CASSLEGGLMNTEAFF
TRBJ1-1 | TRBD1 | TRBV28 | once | TGTGCCATCGAGGGGGCAGGGGGCGCGAACACTGAAGCTTTCTTT | CAIEGAGGANTEAFF
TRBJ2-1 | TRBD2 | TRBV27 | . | TGTGCCAGCAGGAGGACTAGCGGGGGGTTTCTAGGTTCCTACAATGAGCAGTTCTTC | CASRRTSGGFLGSYNEQFF
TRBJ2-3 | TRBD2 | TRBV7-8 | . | TGTGCCAGCAGACCTCAAGCGGGGGGCCGCACAGATACGCAGTATTTT | CASRPQAGGRTDTQYF
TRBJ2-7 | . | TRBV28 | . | TGTGCCAGCAGCCGGGACATACCCTACGAGCAGTACTTC | CASSRDIPYEQYF
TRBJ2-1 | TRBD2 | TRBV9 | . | TGTGCCAGCAGCGCTGGAGGGGTGGCCGGGGGGTTCTACAATGAGCAGTTCTTC | CASSAGGVAGGFYNEQFF
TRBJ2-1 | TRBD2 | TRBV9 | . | TGTGCCAGCAGCGTATGGGCTAGCGGGGGGGTAAGGGATGAGCAGTTCTTC | CASSVWASGGVRDEQFF
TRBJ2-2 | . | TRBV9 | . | TGTGCCAGCAGCGTAGACGGACAGAGAAACACCGGGGAGCTGTTTTTT | CASSVDGQRNTGELFF
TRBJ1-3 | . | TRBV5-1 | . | TGCGCCAGCAGCTCAGGAACCTCCGTTACTGGAAACACCATATATTTT | CASSSGTSVTGNTIYF
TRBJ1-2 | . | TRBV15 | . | TGTGCCACCAGCAGAGATCGGGGGAGGTATGGCTACACCTTC | CATSRDRGRYGYTF
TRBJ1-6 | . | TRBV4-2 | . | TGTGCCAGCAGCGAACCATCTACAGGGTTTGAGTCACCCCTCCACTTT | CASSEPSTGFESPLHF
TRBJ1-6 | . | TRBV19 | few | TGTGCCAGTAGTATTTCGTGGCGCCCCAGGGTTTTATCACCCCTCCACTTT | CASSISWRPRVLSPLHF
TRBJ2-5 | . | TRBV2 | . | TGTGCCAGCAGTGAAGTCCGCGGGGGCCCAGAGACCCAGTACTTC | CASSEVRGGPETQYF
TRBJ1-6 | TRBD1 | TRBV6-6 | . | TGTGCCAGCAGCCGACAGGGCGAAAATTCACCCCTCCACTTT | CASSRQGENSPLHF
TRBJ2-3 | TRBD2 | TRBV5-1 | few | TGCGCCAGTACAAGGACTAGCAGCGCAGATACGCAGTATTTT | CASTRTSSADTQYF
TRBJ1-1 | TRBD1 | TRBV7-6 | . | TGTGCCAGCAGCTCCCGGGACAGGGGCACTGAAGCTTTCTTT | CASSSRDRGTEAFF
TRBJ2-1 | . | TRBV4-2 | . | TGTGCCAGCAGCCCTGTTTCATCTTTACTAGAAGGGTCCTACAATGAGCAGTTCTTC | CASSPVSSLLEGSYNEQFF
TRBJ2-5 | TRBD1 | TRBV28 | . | TGTGCCAGCAGTCTTACAGGGGGCCAAGAGACCCAGTACTTC | CASSLTGGQETQYF
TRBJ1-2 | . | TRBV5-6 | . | TGTGCCAGCAGCTTGCTGTATGGCGCGGGCGGCTACACCTTC | CASSLLYGAGGYTF
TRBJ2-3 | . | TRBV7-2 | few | TGTGCCAGCAGCTGGAGAGGGCCACGCACAGATACGCAGTATTTT | CASSWRGPRTDTQYF
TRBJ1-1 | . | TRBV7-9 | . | TGTGCCAGCAGCCCGAACAGAGGACAGTACACTGAAGCTTTCTTT | CASSPNRGQYTEAFF
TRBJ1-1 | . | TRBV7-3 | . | TGTGCCAGCAGCTTAATAGGGGGTGGGGGAAACACTGAAGCTTTCTTT | CASSLIGGGGNTEAFF
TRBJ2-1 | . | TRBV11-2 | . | TGTGCCAGCAGCTTAGGAGGGACATTCGGGGGGTCAACTAATGAGCAGTTCTTC | CASSLGGTFGGSTNEQFF
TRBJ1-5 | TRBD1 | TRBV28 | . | TGTGCCAGCAGTCCTTATCGGACAGGGGGCAATCAGCCCCAGCATTTT | CASSPYRTGGNQPQHF
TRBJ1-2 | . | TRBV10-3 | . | TGTGCCATCAGTGACTTAGGGAGCGACTATGGCTACACCTTC | CAISDLGSDYGYTF
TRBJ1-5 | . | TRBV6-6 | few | TGTGCCAGCAGTTACTCTTCAGGGGCCGCCAGTCAGCCCCAGCATTTT | CASSYSSGAASQPQHF
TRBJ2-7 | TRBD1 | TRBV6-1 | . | TGTGCCAGCAGTGAATTGTTGACAGGGGCCCTCTACGAGCAGTACTTC | CASSELLTGALYEQYF
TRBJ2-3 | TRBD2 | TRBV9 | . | TGTGCCAGCAGCCCTCCTCAATTAGCGGGGGTTTCAGATACGCAGTATTTT | CASSPPQLAGVSDTQYF
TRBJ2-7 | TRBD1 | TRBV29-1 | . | TGCAGCGTGAAGACAGGGGGCATTTACGAGCAGTACTTC | CSVKTGGIYEQYF
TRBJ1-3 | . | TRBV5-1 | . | TGCGCCAGCAGCTTGGAAGGGGTGGGAAACACCATATATTTT | CASSLEGVGNTIYF
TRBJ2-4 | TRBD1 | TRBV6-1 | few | TGTGCCAGCAGTGGGGGGACAGAAAACATTCAGTACTTC | CASSGGTENIQYF
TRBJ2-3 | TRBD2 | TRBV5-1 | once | TGCGCCAGCAGCTTGGTTGGGACTAGCGGGGAAGATACGCAGTATTTT | CASSLVGTSGEDTQYF
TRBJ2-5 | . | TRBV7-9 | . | TGTGCCAGCAGCCCCTTGATTGGGCTAGTTGAGCGGGAGACCCAGTACTTC | CASSPLIGLVERETQYF
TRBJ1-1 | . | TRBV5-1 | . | TGCGCCAGCAGCTTGGGAGGTGTGAACACTGAAGCTTTCTTT | CASSLGGVNTEAFF
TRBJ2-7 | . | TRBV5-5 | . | TGTGCCAGCAGCTTGCTGGACAGATCCTACGAGCAGTACTTC | CASSLLDRSYEQYF
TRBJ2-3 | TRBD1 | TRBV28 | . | TGTGCCAGCAGGGACAGGGGGAGCACAGATACGCAGTATTTT | CASRDRGSTDTQYF
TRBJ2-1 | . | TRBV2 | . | TGTGCCAGCAGTGGGGAGGGGGGCCCGTTCTACAATGAGCAGTTCTTC | CASSGEGGPFYNEQFF
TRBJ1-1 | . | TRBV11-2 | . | TGTGCCAGCAGCTTATATGGTGCAGGGAACACTGAAGCTTTCTTT | CASSLYGAGNTEAFF
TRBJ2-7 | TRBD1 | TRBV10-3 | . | TGTGCCACCGGGACAGGGGACTACGAGCAGTACTTC | CATGTGDYEQYF